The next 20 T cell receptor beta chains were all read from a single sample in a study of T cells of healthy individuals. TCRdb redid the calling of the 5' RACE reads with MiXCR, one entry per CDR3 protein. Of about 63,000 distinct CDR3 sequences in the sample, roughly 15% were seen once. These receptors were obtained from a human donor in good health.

The chain's CDR3 is CASSPGLAGGPNEQFF. The CDR3 bases are TGTGCCAGCAGCCCAGGACTAGCGGGAGGGCCCAATGAGCAGTTCTTC. The gene calls are TRBV11-2 and TRBJ2-1; 15 bases agree with TRBD2. Trimming at V came to 5 bases and at J to 6 bases, leaving 5 bases not matched to a gene. From germline, CDR1 is SGHAT and CDR2 FQNNGV. There are 16 residues in the CDR3.

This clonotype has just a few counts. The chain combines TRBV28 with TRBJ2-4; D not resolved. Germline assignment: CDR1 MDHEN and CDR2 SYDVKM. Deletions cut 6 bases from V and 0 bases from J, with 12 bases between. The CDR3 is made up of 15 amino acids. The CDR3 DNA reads TGTGCCAGCAGCCCCCCACCTATAGCCAAAAACATTCAGTACTTC. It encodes CASSPPPIAKNIQYF.

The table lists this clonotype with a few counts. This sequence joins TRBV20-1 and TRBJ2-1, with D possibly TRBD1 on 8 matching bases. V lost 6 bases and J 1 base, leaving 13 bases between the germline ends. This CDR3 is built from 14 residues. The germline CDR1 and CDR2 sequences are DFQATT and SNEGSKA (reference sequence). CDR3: CSAGGDRSYNEQFF. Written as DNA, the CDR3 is TGCAGTGCGGGAGGGGACAGGTCCTACAATGAGCAGTTCTTC.

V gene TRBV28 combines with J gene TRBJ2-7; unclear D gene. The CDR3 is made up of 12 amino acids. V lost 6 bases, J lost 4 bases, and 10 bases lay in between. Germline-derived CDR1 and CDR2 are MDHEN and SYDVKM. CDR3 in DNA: TGTGCCAGCAGGCGCAGATCTTACGAGCAGTACTTC. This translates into CASRRRSYEQYF.

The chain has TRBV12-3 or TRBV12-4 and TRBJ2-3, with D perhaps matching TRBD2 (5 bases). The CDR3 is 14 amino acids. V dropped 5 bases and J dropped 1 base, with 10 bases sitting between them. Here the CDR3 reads CASSGGPRTDTQYF. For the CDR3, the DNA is TGTGCCAGCAGTGGAGGCCCTCGCACAGATACGCAGTATTTT.

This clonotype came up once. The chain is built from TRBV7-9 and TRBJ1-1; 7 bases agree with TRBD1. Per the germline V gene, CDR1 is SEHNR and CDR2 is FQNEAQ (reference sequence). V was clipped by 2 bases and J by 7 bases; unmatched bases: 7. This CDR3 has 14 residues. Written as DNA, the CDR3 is TGTGCCAGCAGCTTAACCCAGGGGGTTGATGAAGCTTTCTTT. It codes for CASSLTQGVDEAFF.

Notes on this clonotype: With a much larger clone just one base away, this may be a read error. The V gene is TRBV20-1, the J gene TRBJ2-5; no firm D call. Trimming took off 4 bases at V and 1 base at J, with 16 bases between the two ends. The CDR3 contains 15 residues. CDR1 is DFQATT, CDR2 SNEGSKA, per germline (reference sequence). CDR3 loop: CSAMRLSVLQETQYF. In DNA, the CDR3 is TGCAGTGCTATGAGACTCTCCGTCCTCCAAGAGACCCAGTACTTC.

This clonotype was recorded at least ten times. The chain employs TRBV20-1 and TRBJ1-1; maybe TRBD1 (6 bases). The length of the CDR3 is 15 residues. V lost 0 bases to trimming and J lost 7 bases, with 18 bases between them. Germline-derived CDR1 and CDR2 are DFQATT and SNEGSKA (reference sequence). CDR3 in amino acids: CSAREGAQDLNEAFF. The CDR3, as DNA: TGCAGTGCTAGAGAGGGGGCGCAGGATTTGAATGAAGCTTTCTTT.

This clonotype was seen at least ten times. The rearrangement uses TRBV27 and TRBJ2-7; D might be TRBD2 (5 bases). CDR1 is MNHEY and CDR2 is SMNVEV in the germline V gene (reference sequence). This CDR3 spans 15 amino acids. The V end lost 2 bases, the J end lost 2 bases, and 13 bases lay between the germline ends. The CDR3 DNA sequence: TGTGCCAGCAGTTTAGTCTCTAGAGGGCCCTACGAGCAGTACTTC. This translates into CASSLVSRGPYEQYF.

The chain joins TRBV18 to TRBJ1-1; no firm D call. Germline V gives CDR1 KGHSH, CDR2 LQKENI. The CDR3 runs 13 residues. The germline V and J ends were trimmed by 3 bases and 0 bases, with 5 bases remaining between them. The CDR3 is CASSPKMNTEAFF. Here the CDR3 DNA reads TGTGCCAGCTCACCTAAAATGAACACTGAAGCTTTCTTT.

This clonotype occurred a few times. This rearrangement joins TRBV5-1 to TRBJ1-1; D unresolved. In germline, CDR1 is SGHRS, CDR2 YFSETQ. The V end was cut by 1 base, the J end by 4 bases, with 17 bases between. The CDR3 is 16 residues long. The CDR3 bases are TGCGCCAGCAGCTTGAATGGAGAAAGGGAGACCACTGAAGCTTTCTTT. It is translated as CASSLNGERETTEAFF.

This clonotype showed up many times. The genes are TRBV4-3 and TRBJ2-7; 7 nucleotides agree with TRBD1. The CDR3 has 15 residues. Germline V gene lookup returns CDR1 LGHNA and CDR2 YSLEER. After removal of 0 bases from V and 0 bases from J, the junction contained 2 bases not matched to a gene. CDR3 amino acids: CASSQETGASYEQYF. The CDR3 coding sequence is TGCGCCAGCAGCCAAGAAACAGGGGCCTCCTACGAGCAGTACTTC.

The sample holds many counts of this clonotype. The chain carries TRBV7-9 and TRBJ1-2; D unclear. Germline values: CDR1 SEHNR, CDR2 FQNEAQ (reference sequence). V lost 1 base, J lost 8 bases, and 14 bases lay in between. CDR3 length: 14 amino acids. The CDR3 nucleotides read TGTGCCAGCAGCTTAGTAGTCGGTGGAGGCGGCTACACCTTC. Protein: CASSLVVGGGGYTF.

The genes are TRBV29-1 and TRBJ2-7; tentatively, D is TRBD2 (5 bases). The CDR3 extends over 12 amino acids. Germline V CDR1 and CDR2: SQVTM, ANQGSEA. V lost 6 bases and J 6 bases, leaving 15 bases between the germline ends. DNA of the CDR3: TGCAGCGTGGTCCGTCGGGATCTCGAGCAGTACTTC. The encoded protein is CSVVRRDLEQYF.

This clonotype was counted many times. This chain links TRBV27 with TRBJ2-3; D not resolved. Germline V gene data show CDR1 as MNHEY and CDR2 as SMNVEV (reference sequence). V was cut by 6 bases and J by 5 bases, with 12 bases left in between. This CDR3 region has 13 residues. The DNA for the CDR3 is TGTGCCAGCAGAACACACATGTTAGATACGCAGTATTTT. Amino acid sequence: CASRTHMLDTQYF.

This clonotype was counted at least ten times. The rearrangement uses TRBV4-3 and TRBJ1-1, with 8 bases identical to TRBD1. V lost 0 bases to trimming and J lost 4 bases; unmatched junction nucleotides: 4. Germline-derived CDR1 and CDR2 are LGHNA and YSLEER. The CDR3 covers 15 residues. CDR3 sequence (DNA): TGCGCCAGCAGCCAAGATCAGGGGGCTGGCACTGAAGCTTTCTTT. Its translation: CASSQDQGAGTEAFF.

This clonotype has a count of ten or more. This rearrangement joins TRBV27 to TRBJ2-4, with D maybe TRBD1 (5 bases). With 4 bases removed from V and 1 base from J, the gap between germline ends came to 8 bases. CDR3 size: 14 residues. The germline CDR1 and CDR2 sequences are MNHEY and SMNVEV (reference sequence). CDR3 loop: CASSSTVAKNIQYF. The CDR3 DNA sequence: TGTGCCAGCAGTTCGACAGTTGCCAAAAACATTCAGTACTTC.

CDR3 sequence (DNA): TGTGCCTGGAGTGCGACAGGGGGCAATCAGCCCCAGCATTTT. Translated: CAWSATGGNQPQHF. V and J are TRBV30 and TRBJ1-5; 8 bases fit TRBD1. This CDR3 spans 14 amino acids. The germline V gene encodes CDR1 GTSNPN and CDR2 SVGIG (reference sequence). Trimming cost V 1 base and J 2 bases; bases outside gene matches: 1.

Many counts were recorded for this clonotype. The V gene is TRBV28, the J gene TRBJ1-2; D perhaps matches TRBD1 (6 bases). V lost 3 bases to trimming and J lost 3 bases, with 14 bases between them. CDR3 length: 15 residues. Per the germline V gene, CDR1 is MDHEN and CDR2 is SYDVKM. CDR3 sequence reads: CASSFPQGSHYGYTF. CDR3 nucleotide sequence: TGTGCCAGCAGTTTTCCCCAGGGGTCGCACTATGGCTACACCTTC.

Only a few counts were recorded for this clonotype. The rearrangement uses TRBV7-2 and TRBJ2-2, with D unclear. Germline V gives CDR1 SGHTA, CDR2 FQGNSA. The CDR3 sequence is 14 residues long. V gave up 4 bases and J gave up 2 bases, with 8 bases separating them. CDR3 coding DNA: TGTGCCAGCAGCTCTAGTTACAACACCGGGGAGCTGTTTTTT. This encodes CASSSSYNTGELFF. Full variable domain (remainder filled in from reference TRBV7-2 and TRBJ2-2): GAGVSQSPSNKVTEKGKDVELRCDPISGHTALYWYRQSLGQGLEFLIYFQGNSAPDKSGLPSDRFSAERTGGSVSTLTIQRTQQEDSAVYLCASSSSYNTGELFFGEGSRLTVL.